This T cell receptor (beta chain) was recorded in a study of cytomegalovirus exposure and HLA in healthy donors. Trimming stripped 3 bases from V and 1 base from J, with 9 bases between. Germline V gene sequence: CDR1 SGHTA, CDR2 FQGNSA. The CDR3 contains 14 residues. The primer mix had 60 Vbeta and 13 Jbeta primers. TCRdb keeps only in-frame clones here, not all; method: immunoSEQ multiplex PCR. Among 150,000 to 200,000 clones listed, about 70% were seen once. This chain connects TRBV7-2 to TRBJ1-2; a weak D match, TRBD1 (5 bases). The sample comprised PBMCs. This clonotype was sampled from a woman under 40 in good health and CMV-seronegative. This CDR3 is CASSLKGVNYGYTF. The CDR3 DNA reads TGTGCCAGCAGCTTGAAAGGGGTTAACTATGGCTACACCTTC.